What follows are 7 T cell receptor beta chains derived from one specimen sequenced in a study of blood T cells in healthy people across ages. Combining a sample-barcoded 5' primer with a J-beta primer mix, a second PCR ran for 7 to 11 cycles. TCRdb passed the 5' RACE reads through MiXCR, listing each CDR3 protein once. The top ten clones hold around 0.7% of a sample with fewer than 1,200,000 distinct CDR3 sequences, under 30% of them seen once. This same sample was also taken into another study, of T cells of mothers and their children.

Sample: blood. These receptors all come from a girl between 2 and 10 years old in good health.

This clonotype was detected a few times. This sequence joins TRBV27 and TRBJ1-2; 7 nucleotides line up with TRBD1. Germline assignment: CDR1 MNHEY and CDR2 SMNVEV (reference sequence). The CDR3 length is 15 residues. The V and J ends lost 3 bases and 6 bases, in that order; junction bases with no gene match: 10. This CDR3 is CASSFFGAGGNGYTF. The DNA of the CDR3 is TGTGCCAGCAGTTTTTTTGGGGCAGGGGGGAATGGCTACACCTTC.

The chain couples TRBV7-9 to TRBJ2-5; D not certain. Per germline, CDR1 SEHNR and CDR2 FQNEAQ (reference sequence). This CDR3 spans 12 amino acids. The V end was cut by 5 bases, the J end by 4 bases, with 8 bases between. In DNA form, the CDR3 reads TGTGCCAGCAGCCGAAACTTAGAGACCCAGTACTTC. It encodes CASSRNLETQYF.

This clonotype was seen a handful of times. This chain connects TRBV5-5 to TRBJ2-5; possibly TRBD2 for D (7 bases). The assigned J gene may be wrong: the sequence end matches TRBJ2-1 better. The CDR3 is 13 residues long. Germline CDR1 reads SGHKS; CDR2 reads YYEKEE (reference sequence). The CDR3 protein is CASRSGGHNEQFF. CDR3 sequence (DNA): TGTGCCAGCAGGTCGGGGGGCCACAATGAGCAGTTCTTC.

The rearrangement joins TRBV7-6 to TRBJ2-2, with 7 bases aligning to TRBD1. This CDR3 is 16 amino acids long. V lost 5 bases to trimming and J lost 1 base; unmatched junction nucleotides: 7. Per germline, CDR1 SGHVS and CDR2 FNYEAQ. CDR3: CASSQTGAGNTGELFF. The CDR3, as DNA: TGTGCCAGCAGCCAAACAGGGGCGGGGAACACCGGGGAGCTGTTTTTT.

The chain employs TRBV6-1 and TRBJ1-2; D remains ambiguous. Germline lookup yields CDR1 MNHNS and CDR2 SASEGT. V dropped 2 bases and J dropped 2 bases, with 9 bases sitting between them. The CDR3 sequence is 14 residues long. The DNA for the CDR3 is TGTGCCAGCAGTGAAAGACCGACCAACTATGGCTACACCTTC. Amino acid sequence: CASSERPTNYGYTF.

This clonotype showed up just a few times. The CDR3 loop is CASSFTGQNTEAFF. The CDR3 region has the DNA TGTGCCAGCAGTTTTACAGGGCAGAACACTGAAGCTTTCTTT. The V gene is TRBV27, the J gene TRBJ1-1, with D tentatively TRBD1 (6 bases). V gave up 3 bases and J gave up 1 base, with 9 bases separating them. The CDR3 runs 14 residues. Germline V gene data show CDR1 as MNHEY and CDR2 as SMNVEV (reference sequence).

The CDR3 DNA reads as TGCAGCGTTGGGTTCTATTACAATGAGCAGTTCTTC. Translated, it gives CSVGFYYNEQFF. This chain connects TRBV29-1 to TRBJ2-1; unclear D gene. Germline CDR1 reads SQVTM; CDR2 reads ANQGSEA. The V and J ends lost 4 bases and 4 bases respectively, with 8 bases between them. The CDR3 covers 12 residues.